This TCR beta chain came from a study of shared clonotypes between healthy human individuals. Findings of the study overall: Sampling covered blood only; tissue repertoires likely differ. Represented diversity (both genetic and exposure-history) was limited by the small number of donors. Clonotypes that were shared across a handful of donors made up roughly 5% of naive CD4 clonotypes.

Details on this clone: The antigen is not known.

The CDR3 length is 14 residues. Trimming shortened V by 3 bases and J by 1 base, and 8 bases separated the two germline ends. Germline lookup yields CDR1 SGDLS and CDR2 YYNGEE. Each PCR replicate from the sorted subsets contained 150 to 200 ng DNA, which is about 30,000 T cell genomes. The data were produced by immunoSEQ multiplex PCR, yet TCRdb's version contains in-frame clones alone and is incomplete. Of roughly 1,100,000 clones in the sample, roughly 80% were seen once. The specimen sequenced was memory CD4+ T cells sorted from blood. Subset described: CD45RA-negative fraction. The receptor was derived from a man between 18 and 29 years old in good health. The chain links TRBV9 to TRBJ1-5; no clear D gene. The DNA of the CDR3 is TGTGCCAGCAGCGAGACACCGAGCAATCAGCCCCAGCATTTT. Its protein product is CASSETPSNQPQHF.